These 32 T cell receptor beta chains were sequenced from one sample in a study of blood T cell repertoires in COVID-19. The protocol was immunoSEQ multiplex PCR, while the TCRdb copy is restricted to in-frame clones and leaves out a portion. Of some 180,000 clones in the sample, 70% to 85% are singletons; the top ten hold around an eighth. Sequencing input: peripheral blood. The source is a man aged 45 to 65 who had recovered from COVID-19.

V gene TRBV28 combines with J gene TRBJ1-2, with 9 bases that match TRBD1. Germline CDR1 reads MDHEN; CDR2 reads SYDVKM. The CDR3 loop spans 13 amino acids. V was pared by 2 bases and J by 8 bases, with 3 bases of the junction left unmatched. CDR3 residues: CASSLDRGYGYTF. In nucleotides, the CDR3 is TGTGCCAGCAGTTTAGACAGGGGGTACGGCTACACCTTC.

The chain combines TRBV2 with TRBJ2-7; D gene ambiguous. Germline CDR1 is SNHLY and CDR2 is FYNNEI. The CDR3 sequence is 12 residues long. V was pared by 6 bases and J by 0 bases, with 6 bases between. The CDR3 DNA reads as TGTGCCAGCAGAGCCGCCTCCTACGAGCAGTACTTC. Its translation: CASRAASYEQYF.

A few counts support this clone. CDR3 sequence reads: CAWTRLAGGPGEQYF. CDR3 DNA sequence: TGTGCCTGGACTAGACTAGCGGGAGGGCCTGGCGAGCAGTACTTC. The J gene is TRBJ2-7, the V gene TRBV30; 14 bases agree with TRBD2. V shed 4 bases, J shed 6 bases, and the junction held 8 bases outside the gene matches. The germline V gene encodes CDR1 GTSNPN and CDR2 SVGIG (reference sequence). This CDR3 region has 15 residues.

This chain links TRBV18 with TRBJ2-7, with D perhaps matching TRBD1 (5 bases). Germline-derived CDR1 and CDR2 are KGHSH and LQKENI. V lost 2 bases and J 0 bases, leaving 8 bases between the germline ends. There are 14 residues in the CDR3. CDR3 in DNA: TGTGCCAGCTCACCAGGGGCCAACTCCTACGAGCAGTACTTC. It encodes CASSPGANSYEQYF.

The chain is built from TRBV5-1 and TRBJ2-5; 8 bases agree with TRBD2. The V and J ends lost 4 bases and 2 bases, in that order; junction bases with no gene match: 16. The CDR3 has 18 residues. Germline lookup yields CDR1 SGHRS and CDR2 YFSETQ. CDR3 sequence (DNA): TGCGCCAGCAGCGGAACCGGGACTAGGGGTTCTACACAAGAGACCCAGTACTTC. Amino acids: CASSGTGTRGSTQETQYF.

This clone has only a few counts. The chain is built from TRBV19 and TRBJ2-7; tentatively, D is TRBD1 (6 bases). CDR3 length equals 14 residues. The V gene lost 6 bases and the J gene lost 1 base, with 13 bases spanning the gap. Germline CDR1 LNHDA, CDR2 SQIVND (reference sequence). This CDR3 is CASRDSTDSYEQYF. The CDR3 DNA reads TGTGCCAGTAGGGACAGTACCGATTCCTACGAGCAGTACTTC. The whole variable domain, remainder taken from reference TRBV19 and TRBJ2-7, is DGGITQSPKYLFRKEGQNVTLSCEQNLNHDAMYWYRQDPGQGLRLIYYSQIVNDFQKGDIAEGYSVSREKKESFPLTVTSAQKNPTAFYLCASRDSTDSYEQYFGPGTRLTVT.

This clone appeared once. The chain carries TRBV10-3 and TRBJ1-2, with TRBD1 identical over 7 bases. CDR1 is ENHRY, CDR2 SYGVKD, per germline. There are 15 residues in the CDR3. J gave up 3 bases and V 2 bases, and 6 bases lay outside the gene matches. For the CDR3, the DNA is TGTGCCATCAGTGAGAGTACAGGGGCGTACTATGGCTACACCTTC. Its protein is CAISESTGAYYGYTF.

V usage is TRBV19 and J usage is TRBJ2-2; 10 bases line up with TRBD2. The CDR3 runs to 15 residues. Germline-derived CDR1 and CDR2 are LNHDA and SQIVND (reference sequence). J gave up 3 bases and V 4 bases, and 2 bases lay outside the gene matches. CDR3 in amino acids: CASSTGLAHTGELFF. The DNA of the CDR3 is TGTGCCAGTAGTACGGGACTAGCGCACACCGGGGAGCTGTTTTTT.

The chain couples TRBV6-1 to TRBJ2-7; TRBD1 is a possible D gene (5 bases). The CDR3 sequence is 14 residues long. Germline V gene sequence: CDR1 MNHNS, CDR2 SASEGT. The V end was cut by 2 bases, the J end by 3 bases, with 11 bases between. CDR3 loop: CASSERTTDYEQYF. In nucleotides, the CDR3 is TGTGCCAGCAGTGAACGGACAACCGACTACGAGCAGTACTTC.

This clone was counted only a few times. The chain combines TRBV10-1 with TRBJ2-5, with 16 bases identical to TRBD2. This CDR3 contains 17 residues. Trimming cost V 0 bases and J 2 bases; bases outside gene matches: 0. Per the germline V gene, CDR1 is WNHNN and CDR2 is SYGVQD (reference sequence). This chain's CDR3 is CASSESGLAGGQETQYF. CDR3 coding DNA: TGCGCCAGCAGTGAGTCGGGACTAGCGGGAGGGCAAGAGACCCAGTACTTC.

The chain carries TRBV10-3 and TRBJ2-1; TRBD2 agrees at 11 bases. Germline assignment: CDR1 ENHRY and CDR2 SYGVKD. CDR3 size: 14 residues. The V segment lost 7 bases and the J segment 7 bases; nucleotides outside the gene matches: 6. The CDR3 bases are TGTGCCATCAAACTAGCGGGAGACGAGAATGAGCAGTTCTTC. Residues: CAIKLAGDENEQFF.

There are a few counts of this clone. V and J are TRBV14 and TRBJ2-7; 7 bases map to TRBD2. The CDR3 sequence is 14 residues long. V lost 2 bases and J lost 6; bases outside the gene matches: 7. Germline values: CDR1 SGHDN, CDR2 FVKESK. In nucleotides, the CDR3 is TGTGCCAGCAGCCAAAGACTAGCAGGCGCCGAGCAGTACTTC. Translated: CASSQRLAGAEQYF.

This clone was counted a few times. This sample also contains other DNA sequences that code for the same CDR3. The V and J genes are TRBV29-1 and TRBJ2-7; D is unresolved. Germline values: CDR1 SQVTM, CDR2 ANQGSEA. V gave up 0 bases and J gave up 3 bases, with 6 bases separating them. The CDR3 contains 12 residues. The CDR3 DNA reads TGCAGCGTTGAAGACGGCGGCTACGAGCAGTACTTC. This translates into CSVEDGGYEQYF.

The chain carries TRBV5-8 and TRBJ1-4; 7 positions match TRBD1. V gave up 2 bases and J gave up 4 bases; unmatched junction bases: 11. Germline values: CDR1 SGHTS, CDR2 YDEGEE. The CDR3 runs to 17 residues. The CDR3 loop is CASSFAHWDRVNEKLFF. In nucleotides, the CDR3 is TGTGCCAGCAGCTTTGCGCATTGGGACAGAGTTAATGAAAAACTGTTTTTT.

The chain combines TRBV5-1 with TRBJ1-4; 8 positions agree with TRBD1. CDR1 is SGHRS and CDR2 is YFSETQ in the germline V gene. The V and J ends lost 3 bases and 5 bases, in that order; junction bases with no gene match: 3. This CDR3 has 14 residues. The CDR3 region is CASSSQGANEKLFF. CDR3 sequence (DNA): TGCGCCAGCAGCTCCCAGGGGGCAAATGAAAAACTGTTTTTT. The whole variable domain, filled in from reference TRBV5-1 and TRBJ1-4, reads KAGVTQTPRYLIKTRGQQVTLSCSPISGHRSVSWYQQTPGQGLQFLFEYFSETQRNKGNFPGRFSGRQFSNSRSEMNVSTLELGDSALYLCASSSQGANEKLFFGSGTQLSVL.

The rearrangement uses TRBV5-1 and TRBJ2-3, with 7 bases matching TRBD1. V shed 4 bases, J shed 0 bases, and the junction held 5 bases outside the gene matches. Germline-derived CDR1 and CDR2 are SGHRS and YFSETQ. The CDR3 is 15 amino acids. CDR3 protein: CASSIRTGSTDTQYF. The CDR3 bases are TGCGCCAGCAGCATACGGACAGGAAGCACAGATACGCAGTATTTT.

This chain's CDR3 is CASSPILWTGSNTQYF. CDR3 sequence (DNA): TGTGCCAGCAGCCCTATCTTGTGGACAGGGTCGAATACGCAGTATTTT. The chain employs TRBV14 and TRBJ2-3; 8 nucleotides align to TRBD1. The CDR3 extends over 16 amino acids. The V segment lost 4 bases and the J segment 7 bases; nucleotides outside the gene matches: 13. Germline loops: CDR1 SGHDN, CDR2 FVKESK.

This clone was detected only once. This chain connects TRBV4-3 to TRBJ1-3, with D possibly matching TRBD1 (5 bases). Germline loops: CDR1 LGHNA, CDR2 YSLEER. CDR3 length equals 16 residues. The V end lost 0 bases, the J end lost 7 bases, and 16 bases lay between the germline ends. The CDR3: CASSQDRAGLINTIYF. In nucleotides, the CDR3 is TGCGCCAGCAGCCAAGATCGAGCGGGACTCATTAACACCATATATTTT.

The chain carries TRBV19 and TRBJ1-2; D is unclear. The V end lost 2 bases, the J end lost 2 bases, and 9 bases lay between the germline ends. This CDR3 is built from 14 residues. The V gene's germline CDR1 is LNHDA and CDR2 SQIVND (reference sequence). The CDR3 sequence is CASSIFGGNYGYTF. The CDR3 DNA is TGTGCCAGTAGTATATTTGGAGGGAACTATGGCTACACCTTC.

This clone was seen once. The V gene is TRBV3-1 (or the pseudogene TRBV3-2), the J gene TRBJ2-7, with 7 positions matching TRBD1. This CDR3 spans 13 amino acids. Germline CDR1 is LGHDT and CDR2 is YNNKEL (reference sequence). V gave up 4 bases and J gave up 3 bases; unmatched junction bases: 3. CDR3 loop: CASSPGTDYEQYF. In DNA, the CDR3 is TGTGCCAGCAGCCCCGGGACAGACTACGAGCAGTACTTC.

The chain links TRBV6-5 to TRBJ2-1; TRBD2 matches at 7 bases. V dropped 6 bases and J dropped 5; count of bases not matched to a gene: 10. This CDR3 is built from 15 residues. In germline, CDR1 is MNHEY, CDR2 SVGAGI. The CDR3 nucleotides are TGTGCCAGCAGGTTGGGGCCCCGGGGGGACAATGAGCAGTTCTTC. Amino acids: CASRLGPRGDNEQFF.

This sequence joins TRBV3-1 (or the pseudogene TRBV3-2) and TRBJ2-1; 13 bases align to TRBD2. This CDR3 has 17 residues. Germline V gene sequence: CDR1 LGHDT, CDR2 YNNKEL (reference sequence). Trimming at V came to 4 bases and at J to 6 bases, leaving 9 bases not matched to a gene. CDR3 residues: CASSPATSGRSLNEQFF. The CDR3 region has the DNA TGTGCCAGCAGCCCAGCGACTAGCGGGAGGTCTCTCAATGAGCAGTTCTTC.

V usage is TRBV6-5 and J usage is TRBJ1-2; 8 nucleotides match TRBD1. The trim removed 6 bases at V and 3 bases at J, leaving 6 bases unmatched. Germline CDR1 is MNHEY and CDR2 is SVGAGI. The length of the CDR3 is 14 residues. The CDR3 DNA reads as TGTGCCAGCAGAATGGACAGGGTTGACTATGGCTACACCTTC. This codes for CASRMDRVDYGYTF.

V usage is TRBV7-9 and J usage is TRBJ2-7; 9 nucleotides agree with TRBD1. V gave up 2 bases and J gave up 2 bases; unmatched junction bases: 4. The CDR3 contains 15 residues. The germline V gene encodes CDR1 SEHNR and CDR2 FQNEAQ (reference sequence). The CDR3 nucleotides are TGTGCCAGCAGCTTACAGGGACAGGGCCCCTACGAGCAGTACTTC. It translates to CASSLQGQGPYEQYF.

The rearrangement links TRBV6-5 to TRBJ1-2; 7 nucleotides match TRBD1. The CDR3 has 12 amino acids. Per germline, CDR1 MNHEY and CDR2 SVGAGI. Germline trimming cut 10 bases from V and 2 bases from J; bases unmatched to any gene: 4. In DNA, the CDR3 is TGTGCCATCAAGGGACAGAACTATGGCTACACCTTC. Its protein is CAIKGQNYGYTF.

The CDR3 DNA reads TGTGCCAGTATAGAGGACAGGGGGCTTACTAGGAACACCGGGGAGCTGTTTTTT. This translates into CASIEDRGLTRNTGELFF. The chain recombines TRBV19 with TRBJ2-2; 11 nucleotides match TRBD1. After removal of 7 bases from V and 1 base from J, the junction contained 11 bases not matched to a gene. CDR3 length: 18 residues. From germline, CDR1 is LNHDA and CDR2 SQIVND (reference sequence).

The chain employs TRBV5-4 and TRBJ2-7; 11 nucleotides match TRBD1. Trimming cost V 9 bases and J 5 bases; bases outside gene matches: 7. The CDR3 has 13 amino acids. Germline assignment: CDR1 SGHNT and CDR2 YYREEE (reference sequence). CDR3 protein: CATRTGGFHEQYF. In DNA, the CDR3 is TGTGCCACGAGGACAGGGGGCTTCCACGAGCAGTACTTC.

The chain is built from TRBV27 and TRBJ1-2; D gene uncertain. Germline loops: CDR1 MNHEY, CDR2 SMNVEV (reference sequence). The CDR3 runs 15 residues. The ends were cut back, 6 bases at V and 8 bases at J, with 22 bases in the middle. The DNA of the CDR3 is TGTGCCAGCAGCTCGCTACTCACAACTACTGGGGGCTACACCTTC. This translates into CASSSLLTTTGGYTF.

In its sample, this clone was seen a few times. The chain couples TRBV6-5 to TRBJ1-1; 9 nucleotides align to TRBD1. The trim removed 6 bases at V and 4 bases at J, leaving 6 bases unmatched. The CDR3 length is 14 residues. CDR1 is MNHEY and CDR2 is SVGAGI in the germline V gene. The CDR3: CASRGTGWVTEAFF. Written as DNA, the CDR3 is TGTGCCAGCAGAGGGACAGGGTGGGTCACTGAAGCTTTCTTT.

The chain has TRBV24-1 and TRBJ2-1; 9 bases are a match to TRBD1. The V gene end was trimmed by 3 bases and the J gene end by 1 base; junction bases not matched to a gene: 9. Germline-derived CDR1 and CDR2 are KGHDR and SFDVKD. The CDR3 spans 18 residues. In DNA form, the CDR3 reads TGTGCCACCAGTGATCGTATCCGGGACAGGGTTTCCTACAATGAGCAGTTCTTC. Protein: CATSDRIRDRVSYNEQFF.

V gene TRBV19 combines with J gene TRBJ1-2; tentatively, D is TRBD1 (6 bases). Trimming took off 10 bases at V and 7 bases at J, with 25 bases between the two ends. The CDR3 contains 15 residues. From germline, CDR1 is LNHDA and CDR2 SQIVND (reference sequence). Written as DNA, the CDR3 is TGTGCCACCACCGGGGATACAGGGAGGGCACTTGGCTACACCTTC. Encoded protein: CATTGDTGRALGYTF.

V is TRBV14 and J is TRBJ2-6; the D is unclear. The germline CDR1 and CDR2 sequences are SGHDN and FVKESK. V was trimmed by 4 bases and J by 0 bases, leaving 7 bases between them. The CDR3 is made up of 15 amino acids. The CDR3 nucleotides are TGTGCCAGCAGCCTCCCCTACTCTGGGGCCAACGTCCTGACTTTC. Its translation is CASSLPYSGANVLTF.